This section outlines one T cell receptor beta chain sequence together with its context. The antigen is undetermined. The source of the sample is a study of neoadjuvant anti-PD-1 for oral cavity cancer. Study outcomes and limitations: Higher pretreatment Treg/Th17 ratios tracked higher pretreatment blood clonality.

Blood libraries mostly used about 0.5 ug genomic DNA, six replicates each. Assay used: immunoSEQ multiplex PCR; TCRdb lists only in-frame clones, some missing. This table holds under 85,000 clones, about 80% found once. No culture or expansion preceded analysis of these blood cells. The CDR3 runs to 16 residues. Germline V CDR1 and CDR2: GTSNPN, SVGIG (reference sequence). Trimming cost V 2 bases and J 4 bases, with 18 bases left between them. This chain joins TRBV30 and TRBJ1-5, with D perhaps TRBD1 (5 bases). Sequencing was performed on PBMCs, taken before nivolumab (anti-PD-1) treatment. The source is a person aged 35 to 85 with oral cavity squamous cell carcinoma. CDR3 in DNA: TGTGCCTGGAGTAACGGGGGGTCACCCCCTAATCAGCCCCAGCATTTT. Residues: CAWSNGGSPPNQPQHF.